This TCR beta chain is from a study of T cells after yellow fever vaccination. Across the whole study: Fractions of low cell number were prepared using SMART-Seq v4 Ultra Low Input. Study-wide points: Reappearance after the booster was seen for most primary-vaccination clones, at 96% CD4 and more than 80% CD8.

From the 5' RACE reads, TCRdb called clonotypes with MiXCR, one entry per CDR3 protein. Here the sample spans 200,000 to 250,000 distinct CDR3 sequences, 2.5% to 3.5% being singletons. This CDR3 contains 13 residues. Deletions cut 2 bases from V and 2 bases from J, with 6 bases between. This clonotype was counted ten times or more. Its antigen is unidentified. The receptor was derived from a man younger than 30 who received the YFV17D yellow fever vaccine. Sequencing was performed on CD4+ T cells sorted from PBMCs, taken 10 days after the yellow fever booster vaccination. The V and J genes are TRBV12-3 or TRBV12-4 and TRBJ2-5, with D uncertain. The CDR3 loop reads CASSLRPQETQYF. The CDR3 nucleotides are TGTGCCAGCAGTTTACGGCCTCAAGAGACCCAGTACTTC.